The present entry profiles one T cell receptor beta chain with its context. This entry belongs to a study of blood T cell repertoires in COVID-19. Study-level background: Material from acute and convalescent COVID-19 was sourced from the United States, Italy and Spain. The analysed material was cDNA or gDNA that came from T cells, B-cell-depleted T cells, or PBMCs.

Trimming left V 6 bases short and J 1 base short, with 9 bases between. CDR3 length equals 13 residues. Here immunoSEQ multiplex PCR was the method, and the copy in TCRdb shows in-frame clones only, minus some. The sample holds some 130,000 clones, approximately 70% seen once. The V gene is TRBV12-3 or TRBV12-4, the J gene TRBJ2-5; D perhaps matches TRBD2 (6 bases). The TCR was taken from a woman in her 70s with acute or convalescent COVID-19. The sequenced material came from peripheral blood. This CDR3 is CASRVGGQETQYF. Here the CDR3 DNA reads TGTGCCAGCAGGGTGGGGGGCCAAGAGACCCAGTACTTC.